This TCR beta chain was obtained from a study of shared T cell receptors in the human thymus. CDR1 is MNHNS and CDR2 is SASEGT in the germline V gene. V lost 3 bases and J 8 bases, leaving 13 bases between the germline ends. The CDR3 is 13 amino acids. Sequencing used immunoSEQ multiplex PCR; TCRdb keeps in-frame clones, though not all of them. Of about 500,000 clones listed, 75% to 80% were seen once; the top ten hold around 0.012%. The sample was also reused in another study, on human thymus T cells. Per that study: Donor material was obtained from healthy Finnish infants undergoing corrective surgery for congenital heart defects.

The TCR was taken from a boy under two years old with a congenital heart defect. What was sequenced was thymocytes. The chain has TRBV6-1 and TRBJ1-2, with D possibly TRBD1 on 6 matching bases. DNA for the CDR3: TGTGCCAGCAGTGAGGGACCGGGACAAGGCTACACCTTC. Encoded protein: CASSEGPGQGYTF.